A single sample is the source of the 29 T cell receptor beta chains below, sequenced in a study of shared clonotypes between healthy human individuals. Libraries were prepared by immunoSEQ multiplex PCR; TCRdb keeps only in-frame clonotypes and omits some of them. This table has roughly 1.5 million clones, approximately 98% appearing once. Material for sequencing was naive CD4+ T cells sorted from blood. The sample's subset: CD45RA+ positively selected. The receptors shown here come from a man aged 25-40 years in good health.

The J gene is TRBJ2-7, the V gene TRBV28; a possible D gene is TRBD2 (6 bases). The CDR3 has 14 residues. V lost 6 bases and J 2 bases, leaving 14 bases between the germline ends. Germline CDR1 reads MDHEN; CDR2 reads SYDVKM. The CDR3, as DNA: TGTGCCAGCAGAAGAACCGGGGGTACCTACGAGCAGTACTTC. Protein sequence: CASRRTGGTYEQYF.

This sequence joins TRBV5-4 and TRBJ1-2; D ambiguous. V was clipped by 3 bases and J by 2 bases, with 11 bases between them. The CDR3 runs 14 residues. From germline, CDR1 is SGHNT and CDR2 YYREEE (reference sequence). In nucleotides, the CDR3 is TGTGCCAGCAGCTCCGGGGTCTCGAACTATGGCTACACCTTC. Translation gives CASSSGVSNYGYTF.

This chain links TRBV28 with TRBJ1-1; tentatively, D is TRBD1 (6 bases). Trimming left V 7 bases short and J 4 bases short, with 13 bases between. Germline V gene sequence: CDR1 MDHEN, CDR2 SYDVKM. CDR3 length equals 13 residues. CDR3: CASNRQDGTEAFF. CDR3 bases: TGTGCCAGCAATCGACAGGATGGCACTGAAGCTTTCTTT.

The chain links TRBV4-1 to TRBJ2-2, with D hard to call. Deletions cut 3 bases from V and 0 bases from J, with 11 bases between. This CDR3 spans 16 amino acids. CDR1 is MGHRA and CDR2 is YSYEKL in the germline V gene. CDR3 coding DNA: TGCGCCAGCAGCCACTTCGAAGCCGCGAACACCGGGGAGCTGTTTTTT. This translates into CASSHFEAANTGELFF.

Only one count was recorded for this clone. This rearrangement joins TRBV6-1 to TRBJ2-7; 9 nucleotides line up with TRBD2. The germline V gene encodes CDR1 MNHNS and CDR2 SASEGT. With 4 bases clipped from V and 6 bases from J, the junction kept 10 bases outside the gene matches. The CDR3 is 15 residues long. The CDR3 region has the DNA TGTGCCAGCAGTGCCGTTGGAGCGGGAGGTTCCGAGCAGTACTTC. It codes for CASSAVGAGGSEQYF.

The chain joins TRBV6-4 to TRBJ2-7; no firm D call. Per germline, CDR1 MRHNA and CDR2 SNTAGT. V lost 2 bases and J 3 bases, leaving 2 bases between the germline ends. The CDR3 covers 11 residues. The CDR3 is CASSDGYEQYF. CDR3 DNA sequence: TGTGCCAGCAGTGACGGCTACGAGCAGTACTTC.

As DNA, the CDR3 is TGTGCCAGCAGCGTAGTTCCGGGACAGGGAGACTATGGCTACACCTTC. It encodes CASSVVPGQGDYGYTF. The J gene is TRBJ1-2, the V gene TRBV9, with 9 bases lining up with TRBD1. Germline V lookup: CDR1 SGDLS, CDR2 YYNGEE. After removal of 0 bases from V and 3 bases from J, the junction contained 6 bases not matched to a gene. The CDR3 totals 16 residues.

This sequence joins TRBV2 and TRBJ2-7; a possible D gene is TRBD1 (6 bases). CDR3 length: 15 amino acids. Per the germline V gene, CDR1 is SNHLY and CDR2 is FYNNEI. The V gene lost 4 bases and the J gene lost 7 bases, with 20 bases spanning the gap. For the CDR3, the DNA is TGTGCCAGCAGTGGCGGTCCGGGACAAACCCTTGAGCAGTACTTC. It specifies CASSGGPGQTLEQYF.

This chain uses TRBV19 with TRBJ2-1; the D gene is possibly TRBD1 (5 bases). Trimming cost V 5 bases and J 6 bases, with 8 bases left between them. The CDR3 has 12 amino acids. Germline V lookup: CDR1 LNHDA, CDR2 SQIVND (reference sequence). The CDR3 sequence: CASSARGNEQFF. As DNA, the CDR3 is TGTGCCAGTAGTGCTAGGGGCAATGAGCAGTTCTTC.

This clone showed up just once. This sample also contains other DNA sequences that code for the same CDR3. The chain is built from TRBV2 and TRBJ1-5, with 7 bases identical to TRBD1. This CDR3 contains 14 residues. Germline CDR1 reads SNHLY; CDR2 reads FYNNEI. The ends lost 6 bases at V and 2 bases at J; junction bases unmatched: 4. The CDR3 protein is CASSADRGNQPQHF. The CDR3 DNA is TGTGCCAGCAGCGCCGACAGGGGCAATCAGCCCCAGCATTTT.

The gene calls are TRBV6-1 and TRBJ2-7; D remains unclear. The V gene's germline CDR1 is MNHNS and CDR2 SASEGT. The V gene lost 10 bases and the J gene lost 3 bases, with 16 bases spanning the gap. CDR3 length: 13 amino acids. The CDR3 region has the DNA TGTGCCATCCTAGGACGGTCCAACTACGAGCAGTACTTC. Translation: CAILGRSNYEQYF.

The V call is TRBV29-1, the J call TRBJ2-6; D might be TRBD1 (6 bases). V lost 8 bases and J 0 bases, leaving 17 bases between the germline ends. Germline CDR1 reads SQVTM; CDR2 reads ANQGSEA. The CDR3 is 16 residues long. Written as DNA, the CDR3 is TGCAGCAAACCAGGGGCGAGACACTCTGGGGCCAACGTCCTGACTTTC. This translates into CSKPGARHSGANVLTF.

Concerning this clone itself: Additional DNA sequences in this sample encode the identical CDR3. The chain links TRBV5-4 to TRBJ2-7, with 11 bases fitting TRBD2. V lost 4 bases and J lost 3; bases outside the gene matches: 6. CDR3 length: 15 amino acids. Germline-derived CDR1 and CDR2 are SGHNT and YYREEE (reference sequence). The CDR3 sequence is CASSPGLAGLYEQYF. CDR3 DNA: TGTGCCAGCAGCCCCGGACTAGCGGGCCTCTACGAGCAGTACTTC.

This chain links TRBV19 with TRBJ2-3; D is perhaps TRBD1 (6 bases). There are 15 residues in the CDR3. CDR1 and CDR2 from the germline V gene are LNHDA and SQIVND (reference sequence). The germline V and J ends were trimmed by 4 bases and 0 bases, with 11 bases remaining between them. This chain's CDR3 is CASSKGTTSTDTQYF. CDR3 DNA sequence: TGTGCCAGTAGTAAGGGGACAACTAGCACAGATACGCAGTATTTT.

This clone has more than one count but fewer than ten. CDR3: CASSAAYEQYF. CDR3 DNA: TGTGCCAGCAGCGCCGCCTACGAGCAGTACTTC. The chain carries TRBV11-2 and TRBJ2-7; D unclear. The germline gives CDR1 SGHAT, CDR2 FQNNGV. V was shortened by 5 bases and J by 2 bases, with 4 bases between the two germline ends. The CDR3 sequence is 11 residues long.

The V call is TRBV6-5, the J call TRBJ1-2; D unclear. Trimming removed 2 bases at V and 4 bases at J, with 8 bases between. Germline V gene lookup returns CDR1 MNHEY and CDR2 SVGAGI. This CDR3 contains 13 residues. The CDR3 is CASSYQAGYGYTF. The CDR3 DNA is TGTGCCAGCAGTTACCAAGCGGGCTATGGCTACACCTTC.

The rearrangement links TRBV4-3 to TRBJ2-2, with 7 nucleotides matching TRBD1. Germline CDR1 reads LGHNA; CDR2 reads YSLEER. The CDR3 is 17 residues long. Trimming at V came to 0 bases and at J to 2 bases, leaving 6 bases not matched to a gene. The CDR3 protein is CASSQDIGTDNTGELFF. The DNA of the CDR3 is TGCGCCAGCAGCCAAGACATTGGGACAGACAACACCGGGGAGCTGTTTTTT.

The V gene is TRBV6-4, the J gene TRBJ1-2; 9 nucleotides line up with TRBD1. Per the germline V gene, CDR1 is MRHNA and CDR2 is SNTAGT. Unmatched junction bases numbered 7, after V lost 8 bases and J lost 3 bases. The CDR3 length is 14 residues. The CDR3 DNA is TGTGCCAGCCGCCCGGGACAGGGTGACTATGGCTACACCTTC. Protein sequence: CASRPGQGDYGYTF.

Notes on this clone: The identical CDR3 is also encoded by other nucleotide sequences in the sample. The chain has TRBV28 and TRBJ2-7; 7 nucleotides align to TRBD1. V was clipped by 6 bases and J by 1 base; unmatched bases: 3. Germline CDR1 MDHEN, CDR2 SYDVKM. The CDR3 consists of 13 residues. The CDR3 DNA reads TGTGCCAGCAGCTCGGGACAGTCCTACGAGCAGTACTTC. Translated: CASSSGQSYEQYF.

As concerns this clone: At the DNA level, this CDR3 is encoded by other sequences in the same sample as well. The V call is TRBV5-1, the J call TRBJ2-1; 9 bases agree with TRBD1. The CDR3 is 14 amino acids. Germline CDR1 and CDR2: SGHRS and YFSETQ. The junction had 1 base not matched to a gene; V was cut back by 2 bases and J by 4 bases. In DNA form, the CDR3 reads TGCGCCAGCAGCTTAGGGACAGGGTACAATGAGCAGTTCTTC. Protein product: CASSLGTGYNEQFF.

The chain uses TRBV5-4 and TRBJ2-7, with 8 bases aligning to TRBD1. Germline values: CDR1 SGHNT, CDR2 YYREEE (reference sequence). The V segment lost 1 base and the J segment 12 bases; nucleotides outside the gene matches: 6. CDR3 length equals 12 residues. The CDR3: CASSLITGGRYF. CDR3 nucleotide sequence: TGTGCCAGCAGCTTGATAACAGGGGGTCGGTACTTC.

In DNA form, the CDR3 reads TGTGCCACCACGGACCAAGCGGGGGGCGAGCAGTACTTC. Its translation: CATTDQAGGEQYF. This chain connects TRBV7-9 to TRBJ2-7; 9 bases are a match to TRBD2. The CDR3 runs 13 residues. Germline lookup yields CDR1 SEHNR and CDR2 FQNEAQ (reference sequence). V was pared by 10 bases and J by 6 bases, with 10 bases of the junction left unmatched.

The chain combines TRBV28 with TRBJ2-7; TRBD2 agrees at 9 bases. The V and J ends lost 6 bases and 2 bases, in that order; junction bases with no gene match: 5. The CDR3 spans 14 residues. Germline V gene sequence: CDR1 MDHEN, CDR2 SYDVKM. The DNA of the CDR3 is TGTGCCAGCAGGCGAGGCGGGAGGGCCTACGAGCAGTACTTC. This sequence encodes CASRRGGRAYEQYF. Together with reference TRBV28 and TRBJ2-7, the CDR3 gives the full variable domain: DVKVTQSSRYLVKRTGEKVFLECVQDMDHENMFWYRQDPGLGLRLIYFSYDVKMKEKGDIPEGYSVSREKKERFSLILESASTNQTSMYLCASRRGGRAYEQYFGPGTRLTVT.

The chain recombines TRBV5-1 with TRBJ1-4; a possible D gene is TRBD1 (5 bases). Between the trimmed V and J ends, which lost 2 bases and 0 bases, there was a span of 11 bases. The CDR3 extends over 16 amino acids. Germline V lookup: CDR1 SGHRS, CDR2 YFSETQ. The CDR3 protein is CASSFTGSATNEKLFF. The DNA of the CDR3 is TGCGCCAGCAGCTTCACAGGCTCTGCAACTAATGAAAAACTGTTTTTT.

V is TRBV25-1 and J is TRBJ1-4; D remains ambiguous. Trimming left V 1 base short and J 4 bases short, with 10 bases between. Germline V gene sequence: CDR1 MGHDK, CDR2 SYGVNS. The CDR3 contains 15 residues. CDR3 in amino acids: CASSEFSWDNEKLFF. CDR3 in DNA: TGTGCCAGCAGTGAATTCAGCTGGGATAATGAAAAACTGTTTTTT.

Notes on this clone: The sample holds other DNA sequences that translate to the same CDR3. DNA of the CDR3: TGTGCCAGTAGCCTTAGGGTTCACGGGGAGCTGTTTTTT. Protein sequence: CASSLRVHGELFF. This chain connects TRBV7-2 to TRBJ2-2; D unclear. This CDR3 is built from 13 residues. Between the trimmed V and J ends, which lost 9 bases and 7 bases, there was a span of 15 bases. Germline V gives CDR1 SGHTA, CDR2 FQGNSA.

The chain links TRBV28 to TRBJ1-2; D remains ambiguous. The CDR3 spans 16 residues. Germline-derived CDR1 and CDR2 are MDHEN and SYDVKM. V shed 10 bases and J shed 3 bases, with 24 bases lying between them. The CDR3 region has the DNA TGTGCCACCACTCCGCACAATTGGAGGGAATACTATGGCTACACCTTC. It specifies CATTPHNWREYYGYTF.

The chain uses TRBV6-5 and TRBJ1-3, with 7 nucleotides matching TRBD1. The CDR3 loop spans 15 amino acids. With 2 bases clipped from V and 4 bases from J, the junction kept 5 bases outside the gene matches. Looked up from germline, CDR1 is MNHEY and CDR2 is SVGAGI. The CDR3 nucleotides read TGTGCCAGCAGTTACCCATGGACAGGAGGAAACACCATATATTTT. Protein sequence: CASSYPWTGGNTIYF.

V is TRBV6-6 and J is TRBJ2-7, with TRBD2 identical over 9 bases. The CDR3 loop spans 16 amino acids. The J segment lost 1 base and the V segment lost 5 bases, leaving 9 bases of the junction unmatched. The germline CDR1 and CDR2 sequences are MNHNY and SVGAGI (reference sequence). CDR3: CASSGGPSGKSYEQYF. For the CDR3, the DNA is TGTGCCAGCAGTGGGGGCCCTAGCGGGAAGTCCTACGAGCAGTACTTC.